These T cell receptor beta chains were read from a single sample in a study of cytomegalovirus exposure and HLA in healthy donors. This table comes from immunoSEQ multiplex PCR, and its TCRdb copy is limited to in-frame clones, with some not included. The repertoire includes 35,000 to 40,000 clones, around 70% of them detected once, and more than 6% sits in the top ten. Input material: PBMCs. The receptors originated from a young man in good health and CMV-seronegative. CDR3s include the opening cysteine and the closing phenylalanine or tryptophan. Each record gives: D gene, V gene, clone size, J gene, CDR3 protein, CDR3 DNA. The D gene is left open where the match is weak. A clone size is listed for some rows: how often the clone was seen (once, few, many), or a class if it is expanded.

TRBD1	TRBV4-1	few	TRBJ2-7	CASSQETGLPYEQYF	TGCGCCAGCAGCCAAGAGACAGGGCTTCCCTACGAGCAGTACTTC
TRBD1	TRBV6-5	.	TRBJ2-2	CATQRGLGTGELFF	TGTGCCACCCAAAGGGGGCTAGGAACCGGGGAGCTGTTTTTT
TRBD1	TRBV5-1	.	TRBJ2-1	CASSLDVGQGRDEQFF	TGCGCCAGCAGCTTGGACGTGGGACAGGGTCGCGATGAGCAGTTCTTC
TRBD1	TRBV11-2	.	TRBJ2-7	CASSFIYGRGQGEYEQYF	TGTGCCAGCAGCTTTATTTATGGGCGGGGACAGGGAGAGTACGAGCAGTACTTC
TRBD1	TRBV10-1	.	TRBJ1-4	CASSEPGQRNEKLFF	TGCGCCAGCAGTGAGCCGGGACAGAGAAATGAAAAACTGTTTTTT
.	TRBV5-6	.	TRBJ1-3	CASARRVDPSSGNTIYF	TGTGCCAGCGCTCGTCGGGTAGATCCTAGCTCTGGAAACACCATATATTTT
.	TRBV7-7	few	TRBJ2-5	CASSPSVAQETQYF	TGTGCTAGCAGCCCATCGGTTGCGCAAGAGACCCAGTACTTC
TRBD1	TRBV9	.	TRBJ1-5	CASSKGQGDQPQHF	TGTGCCAGCAGCAAGGGACAGGGGGATCAGCCCCAGCATTTT
.	TRBV7-9	once	TRBJ1-2	CASSFSGLDGYTF	TGTGCCAGCAGCTTCTCAGGGCTGGATGGCTACACCTTC
.	TRBV19	.	TRBJ2-3	CASSIRGQSTDTQYF	TGTGCCAGTAGTATCCGAGGCCAAAGCACAGATACGCAGTATTTT
.	TRBV11-2	.	TRBJ1-1	CASSPTGNTEAFF	TGTGCCAGCAGTCCAACGGGGAACACTGAAGCTTTCTTT
TRBD2	TRBV5-1	.	TRBJ2-5	CASSLSKAGDETQYF	TGCGCCAGCAGCCTCTCCAAAGCGGGGGATGAGACCCAGTACTTC
TRBD1	TRBV11-2	.	TRBJ1-1	CASSLFGTGFSEAFF	TGTGCCAGCAGCTTATTCGGGACAGGGTTCTCTGAAGCTTTCTTT
TRBD2	TRBV5-6	.	TRBJ2-2	CASSSQEFLAGGTGELFF	TGTGCCAGCAGCTCCCAGGAGTTCCTAGCGGGGGGGACCGGGGAGCTGTTTTTT
TRBD2	TRBV29-1	.	TRBJ2-1	CSVEEGRGGPNEQFF	TGCAGCGTAGAAGAGGGACGGGGGGGCCCTAATGAGCAGTTCTTC
.	TRBV11-2	.	TRBJ1-1	CASSPQSGNTEAFF	TGTGCCAGCAGCCCCCAATCAGGGAACACTGAAGCTTTCTTT
.	TRBV7-2	.	TRBJ2-2	CASSRFPGSNTGELFF	TGTGCCAGCAGCCGCTTTCCGGGATCCAACACCGGGGAGCTGTTTTTT
TRBD2	TRBV19	few	TRBJ2-5	CASAGVQAGETQYF	TGTGCCAGTGCGGGGGTGCAGGCGGGGGAGACCCAGTACTTC
.	TRBV11-2	.	TRBJ2-5	CASSPRASVEETQYF	TGTGCCAGCAGCCCACGGGCTAGCGTGGAAGAGACCCAGTACTTC
.	TRBV6-1	.	TRBJ1-2	CASSEIQGYGYTF	TGTGCCAGCAGTGAAATACAGGGATATGGCTACACCTTC
.	TRBV30	.	TRBJ1-2	CAWSVATSGGYTF	TGTGCCTGGAGTGTCGCCACCTCGGGAGGCTACACCTTC
TRBD2	TRBV6-6	.	TRBJ2-5	CASSYSGLAQETQYF	TGTGCCAGCAGTTACTCGGGACTAGCCCAAGAGACCCAGTACTTC
.	TRBV13	.	TRBJ1-2	CASSFVRDGYTF	TGTGCCAGCAGCTTCGTGAGGGATGGCTACACCTTC
.	TRBV7-3	.	TRBJ2-1	CASSEQGFNEQFF	TGTGCCAGCAGCGAACAGGGATTCAATGAGCAGTTCTTC
TRBD1	TRBV27	.	TRBJ2-7	CASSLGFIRTGVSYEQYF	TGTGCCAGCAGTTTAGGTTTTATCCGGACAGGGGTCTCCTACGAGCAGTACTTC
TRBD1	TRBV19	.	TRBJ2-7	CASSTNLLRQGAHAVGEQYF	TGTGCCAGTAGTACGAACCTACTCAGACAGGGGGCGCACGCGGTTGGGGAGCAGTACTTC
TRBD2	TRBV7-9	.	TRBJ2-1	CASSLSGLAGGLDEQFF	TGTGCCAGCAGCTTATCCGGACTAGCGGGGGGGCTTGATGAGCAGTTCTTC
.	TRBV4-2	.	TRBJ2-6	CASSQEISRSGANVLTF	TGTGCCAGCAGCCAAGAGATTAGTCGATCTGGGGCCAACGTCCTGACTTTC
.	TRBV10-2	.	TRBJ2-1	CASSEQVAYNEQFF	TGCGCCAGCAGTGAGCAGGTTGCCTACAATGAGCAGTTCTTC